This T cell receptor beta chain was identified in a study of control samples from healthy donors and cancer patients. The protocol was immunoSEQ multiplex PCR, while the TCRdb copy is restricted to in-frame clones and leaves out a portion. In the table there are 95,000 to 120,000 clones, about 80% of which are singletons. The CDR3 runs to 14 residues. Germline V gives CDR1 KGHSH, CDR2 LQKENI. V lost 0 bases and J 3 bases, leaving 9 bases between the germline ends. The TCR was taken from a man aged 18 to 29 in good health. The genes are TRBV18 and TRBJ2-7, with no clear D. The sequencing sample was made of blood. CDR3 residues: CASSPPGGVYEQYF. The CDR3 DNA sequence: TGTGCCAGCTCACCACCCGGCGGAGTCTACGAGCAGTACTTC.